This T cell receptor beta chain was obtained from a study of cytomegalovirus exposure and HLA in healthy donors. Study-wide results and caveats: Later analysis identified several of the most significant clusters that appeared linked to common viral pathogens.

This clone was seen a handful of times. The antigen is unknown. PCR employed 60 Vbeta and 13 Jbeta primers. Sequencing was performed with immunoSEQ multiplex PCR; in TCRdb, only in-frame clones are kept and a portion is missing. This sample has some 120,000 clones, with about 76% found just once. CDR3 size: 14 residues. V lost 3 bases, J lost 6 bases, and 7 bases stayed unmatched. Germline assignment: CDR1 SNHLY and CDR2 FYNNEI. The chain employs TRBV2 and TRBJ2-5; 7 nucleotides align to TRBD2. The sequenced material came from PBMCs. This clonotype was obtained from an older woman in good health and CMV-seropositive. The CDR3 loop reads CASSEGLLRKTQYF. CDR3 bases: TGTGCCAGCAGTGAGGGACTACTTAGAAAGACCCAGTACTTC.